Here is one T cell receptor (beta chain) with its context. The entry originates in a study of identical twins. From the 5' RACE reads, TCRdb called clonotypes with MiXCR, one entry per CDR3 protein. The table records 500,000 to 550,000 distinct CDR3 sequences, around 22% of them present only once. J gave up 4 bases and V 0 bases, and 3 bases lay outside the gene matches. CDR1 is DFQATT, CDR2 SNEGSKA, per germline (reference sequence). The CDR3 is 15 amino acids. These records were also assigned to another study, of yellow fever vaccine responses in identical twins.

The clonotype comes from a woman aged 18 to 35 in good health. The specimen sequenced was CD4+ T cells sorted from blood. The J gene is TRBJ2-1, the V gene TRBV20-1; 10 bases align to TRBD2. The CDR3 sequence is CSARESGLAYNEQFF. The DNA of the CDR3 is TGCAGTGCTAGAGAATCGGGACTAGCGTACAATGAGCAGTTCTTC.